These 16 T cell receptor beta chains originate from one sample sequenced in a study of blood T cell repertoires in COVID-19. Profiling relied on immunoSEQ multiplex PCR, and the TCRdb table lists in-frame clones only, not all of them. In the table there are about 75,000 clones, under 80% of which are singletons. Material for sequencing was peripheral blood. The receptor set was obtained from a human donor with acute or convalescent COVID-19. The donor label of this sample is uncertain.

About this clone itself: The same CDR3 arises from other DNA sequences in this sample as well. This chain joins TRBV28 and TRBJ2-7; 8 positions match TRBD1. The V segment lost 6 bases and the J segment 7 bases; nucleotides outside the gene matches: 8. Per the germline V gene, CDR1 is MDHEN and CDR2 is SYDVKM. CDR3 length: 13 residues. CDR3 protein: CASSTQGAGEQYV. CDR3 nucleotide sequence: TGTGCCAGCAGCACCCAGGGGGCGGGGGAGCAGTACGTC.

The rearrangement links TRBV7-2 to TRBJ1-6, with a possible D match to TRBD1 (6 bases). The germline V and J ends were trimmed by 1 base and 8 bases, with 12 bases remaining between them. The CDR3 totals 15 residues. Germline CDR1 is SGHTA and CDR2 is FQGNSA. The CDR3 here is CASSLGDRTDSPLHF. Here the CDR3 DNA reads TGTGCCAGCAGCTTAGGGGACCGGACAGATTCACCCCTCCACTTT. Variable domain in full (rest from reference TRBV7-2 and TRBJ1-6): GAGVSQSPSNKVTEKGKDVELRCDPISGHTALYWYRQSLGQGLEFLIYFQGNSAPDKSGLPSDRFSAERTGGSVSTLTIQRTQQEDSAVYLCASSLGDRTDSPLHFGNGTRLTVT.

V usage is TRBV18 and J usage is TRBJ2-3, with TRBD1 matching over 7 bases. This CDR3 has 15 residues. CDR1 and CDR2 (germline): KGHSH, LQKENI. Unmatched junction bases numbered 3, after V lost 3 bases and J lost 0 bases. The CDR3 coding sequence is TGTGCCAGCTCACCCAGACAGGGTAGCACAGATACGCAGTATTTT. Protein product: CASSPRQGSTDTQYF.

The sample holds a few counts of this clone. This rearrangement joins TRBV7-9 to TRBJ2-7, with a tentative D call TRBD2 (8 bases). The CDR3 contains 13 residues. The germline V and J ends were trimmed by 11 bases and 0 bases, with 14 bases remaining between them. From germline, CDR1 is SEHNR and CDR2 FQNEAQ (reference sequence). CDR3 amino acids: CAGTAGASYEQYF. The CDR3 region has the DNA TGTGCCGGGACAGCGGGAGCCTCCTACGAGCAGTACTTC.

The chain couples TRBV5-1 to TRBJ2-7, with TRBD1 matching 11 bases. The CDR3 has 15 residues. Germline V CDR1 and CDR2: SGHRS, YFSETQ. J lost 7 bases, V lost 4 bases, and 10 bases had no gene match. Written as DNA, the CDR3 is TGCGCCAGCAGCGCCGGGACAGGGGGAACGGGAGAGCAGTACTTC. Protein sequence: CASSAGTGGTGEQYF.

The rearrangement uses TRBV3-1 (or the pseudogene TRBV3-2) and TRBJ2-5, with 10 bases identical to TRBD2. V dropped 1 base and J dropped 2; count of bases not matched to a gene: 1. The CDR3 covers 15 residues. Germline CDR1 LGHDT, CDR2 YNNKEL (reference sequence). This CDR3 is CASSQGAGGQETQYF. The CDR3 DNA is TGTGCCAGCAGCCAAGGAGCGGGGGGGCAAGAGACCCAGTACTTC.

The chain links TRBV9 to TRBJ2-3; 10 positions agree with TRBD2. V shed 4 bases and J 5 bases; nucleotides not matched to a gene: 7. Germline loops: CDR1 SGDLS, CDR2 YYNGEE. The length of the CDR3 is 15 residues. CDR3 nucleotides: TGTGCCAGCAGCCCCTTAGCGGGGGGTGTAGATACGCAGTATTTT. Its translation: CASSPLAGGVDTQYF.

The V and J genes are TRBV29-1 and TRBJ1-4; weak D call: TRBD1 (5 bases). Germline V gene lookup returns CDR1 SQVTM and CDR2 ANQGSEA. The V end lost 5 bases, the J end lost 5 bases, and 12 bases lay between the germline ends. The CDR3 loop spans 13 amino acids. The CDR3 reads CSVQRQPNEKLFF. The CDR3 DNA is TGCAGCGTTCAAAGACAGCCGAATGAAAAACTGTTTTTT.

The chain uses TRBV5-1 and TRBJ1-2; 7 bases align to TRBD1. J gave up 4 bases and V 2 bases, and 5 bases lay outside the gene matches. CDR1 SGHRS and CDR2 YFSETQ come from the germline V gene. The CDR3 spans 14 residues. The CDR3 loop is CASSFPGGSYGYTF. Written as DNA, the CDR3 is TGCGCCAGCAGCTTCCCAGGGGGAAGCTATGGCTACACCTTC.

The V gene is TRBV3-1 (or the pseudogene TRBV3-2), the J gene TRBJ2-6; TRBD1 is a possible D gene (5 bases). The CDR3 spans 18 residues. The V gene lost 4 bases and the J gene lost 0 bases, with 16 bases spanning the gap. Per germline, CDR1 LGHDT and CDR2 YNNKEL (reference sequence). CDR3 DNA: TGTGCCAGCAGCCCTACCTTGGGGCTTCACTCTGGGGCCAACGTCCTGACTTTC. It specifies CASSPTLGLHSGANVLTF.

The chain uses TRBV7-3 and TRBJ1-1; D remains unclear. CDR1 SGHTA and CDR2 FQGTGA come from the germline V gene. V lost 5 bases and J 3 bases, leaving 7 bases between the germline ends. CDR3 length: 12 amino acids. The CDR3 sequence is CASSPGYTEAFF. CDR3 in DNA: TGTGCCAGCAGCCCGGGGTACACTGAAGCTTTCTTT.

V and J are TRBV7-2 and TRBJ2-2, with 8 nucleotides matching TRBD2. The ends lost 3 bases at V and 4 bases at J; junction bases unmatched: 13. Per germline, CDR1 SGHTA and CDR2 FQGNSA. The CDR3 is made up of 18 amino acids. CDR3 nucleotides: TGTGCCAGCAGCTTGGCGGCTACGGGAGGGCCGAGCACCGGGGAGCTGTTTTTT. It codes for CASSLAATGGPSTGELFF.

This chain joins TRBV4-2 and TRBJ2-7; 7 positions agree with TRBD2. The germline gives CDR1 LGHNA, CDR2 YNFKEQ. The V and J ends lost 0 bases and 1 base, in that order; junction bases with no gene match: 3. The CDR3 extends over 15 amino acids. The CDR3 DNA reads as TGTGCCAGCAGCCAAGAGGCTAGCGGTTCCTACGAGCAGTACTTC. Residues: CASSQEASGSYEQYF.

The chain carries TRBV5-4 and TRBJ2-6; TRBD1 is a possible D gene (6 bases). The CDR3 has 17 residues. Germline CDR1 SGHNT, CDR2 YYREEE (reference sequence). The ends were cut back, 5 bases at V and 1 base at J, with 16 bases in the middle. CDR3 protein: CASRDRTAPSGANVLTF. CDR3 in DNA: TGTGCCAGCAGAGACCGGACAGCCCCTTCTGGGGCCAACGTCCTGACTTTC. Filled out from reference TRBV5-4 and TRBJ2-6, the complete variable domain reads ETGVTQSPTHLIKTRGQQVTLRCSSQSGHNTVSWYQQALGQGPQFIFQYYREEENGRGNFPPRFSGLQFPNYSSELNVNALELDDSALYLCASRDRTAPSGANVLTFGAGSRLTVL.

In this sample, this clone turned up a few times. This chain connects TRBV7-9 to TRBJ2-2; tentatively, D is TRBD1 (5 bases). The V gene's germline CDR1 is SEHNR and CDR2 FQNEAQ (reference sequence). This CDR3 is built from 15 residues. V was cut by 6 bases and J by 6 bases, with 17 bases left in between. The CDR3 sequence is CASSSARAVAGELFF. The CDR3, as DNA: TGTGCCAGCAGTTCCGCCAGGGCCGTGGCCGGGGAGCTGTTTTTT.

The rearrangement uses TRBV19 and TRBJ2-6; no definite D call. This CDR3 comprises 19 residues. CDR1 LNHDA and CDR2 SQIVND come from the germline V gene (reference sequence). The V end was cut by 5 bases, the J end by 0 bases, with 20 bases between. The CDR3 DNA sequence: TGTGCCAGTAGTGTTGGAAGTACTATTGCTCACTCTGGGGCCAACGTCCTGACTTTC. It is translated as CASSVGSTIAHSGANVLTF.